The 32 T cell receptor beta chains listed next were all sequenced from one sample in a study of tumor and adjacent non-tumor tissue in lung cancer (dated by TCRdb to 2016 to 2019). Libraries were made using multiplex PCR. These reads were obtained on an Illumina HiSeq 2500. TCRbeta libraries were built by three rounds of nested PCR using primers (Table S4), following protocols modified from ARM-PCR. The raw public data were reprocessed by TCRdb itself: fastp quality trimming at Q25, MiXCR clonotype calling, in-frame beta chains only. Each record represents a unique CDR3 protein, reported with the most common genes and DNA among its rows. The sample table holds more than 60,000 distinct CDR3 sequences, of which about 77% were seen once. The ten largest clonotypes hold 40% to 55% of the sample. RNA was isolated from bulk, unsorted tissue, and RNA quality was assessed with a NanoDrop ND-1000 and an Agilent 2100. For the normal lung samples, distant non-tumor tissue was collected more than 3 cm away from the tumor edge.

The sequenced sample was distant non-tumor lung tissue. These receptors all come from a man in his sixties with non-small cell lung cancer.

The chain is built from TRBV12-3 or TRBV12-4 and TRBJ1-2, with a weak D call TRBD1 (5 bases). The V end lost 2 bases, the J end lost 7 bases, and 14 bases lay between the germline ends. The length of the CDR3 is 14 residues. The CDR3 nucleotides are TGTGCCAGCAGTTTAAGTGCAGGGCTGGGTGGCTACACCTTC. It is translated as CASSLSAGLGGYTF.

This clonotype was seen at least ten times. V and J are TRBV11-2 and TRBJ2-7, with D tentatively TRBD1 (5 bases). The length of the CDR3 is 14 residues. V lost 5 bases to trimming and J lost 2 bases, with 13 bases between them. Germline assignment: CDR1 SGHAT and CDR2 FQNNGV. This chain's CDR3 is CASSLTDTAYEQYF. Here the CDR3 DNA reads TGTGCCAGCAGCCTGACGGACACTGCCTACGAGCAGTACTTC.

CDR3 sequence: CSAPLAALQETQYF. The CDR3 DNA is TGCAGTGCTCCACTAGCGGCCTTACAAGAGACCCAGTACTTC. The V and J genes are TRBV20-1 and TRBJ2-5; the match to TRBD2 covers 8 bases. This CDR3 has 14 amino acids. The germline V gene has CDR1 DFQATT and CDR2 SNEGSKA (reference sequence). Trimming took 5 bases from V and 2 from J; bases not matched to a gene: 7.

Notes on this clonotype: With a much larger clone just one base away, this may be a read error. This chain joins TRBV5-1 and TRBJ2-1; 8 bases match TRBD2. The CDR3 has 20 amino acids. Germline V CDR1 and CDR2: SGHRS, YFSETQ. With 4 bases clipped from V and 6 bases from J, the junction kept 24 bases outside the gene matches. CDR3 sequence: CASSLSGSSGTRVGVNEQFF. CDR3 in DNA: TGCGCCAGCAGCCTCTCCGGGAGTAGCGGGACGAGGGTCGGTGTCAATGAGCAGTTCTTC. The variable domain in full, with the rest retrieved from reference TRBV5-1 and TRBJ2-1, is KAGVTQTPRYLIKTRGQQVTLSCSPISGHRSVSWYQQTPGQGLQFLFEYFSETQRNKGNFPGRFSGRQFSNSRSEMNVSTLELGDSALYLCASSLSGSSGTRVGVNEQFFGPGTRLTVL.

The gene calls are TRBV9 and TRBJ2-1, with TRBD2 matching over 7 bases. J gave up 7 bases and V 6 bases, and 13 bases lay outside the gene matches. The CDR3 runs 15 residues. Looked up from germline, CDR1 is SGDLS and CDR2 is YYNGEE. The CDR3: CASNYFGSGTNEQFF. CDR3 nucleotides: TGTGCCAGCAACTACTTCGGGAGCGGGACTAATGAGCAGTTCTTC. The full variable domain, in which reference TRBV9 and TRBJ2-1 provide the parts outside the CDR3, is DSGVTQTPKHLITATGQRVTLRCSPRSGDLSVYWYQQSLDQGLQFLIQYYNGEERAKGNILERFSAQQFPDLHSELNLSSLELGDSALYFCASNYFGSGTNEQFFGPGTRLTVL.

The sample holds many counts of this clonotype. The J gene is TRBJ1-6, the V gene TRBV30; 7 bases map to TRBD1. Unmatched junction bases numbered 1, after V lost 1 base and J lost 4 bases. The CDR3 spans 14 residues. The germline CDR1 and CDR2 sequences are GTSNPN and SVGIG (reference sequence). In DNA, the CDR3 is TGTGCCTGGAGTGGGGGACAGTATAATTCACCCCTCCACTTT. Its translation is CAWSGGQYNSPLHF.

This clonotype was seen at least ten times. J is TRBJ1-1 and V is TRBV6-1, with TRBD1 matching 8 bases. The CDR3 is 16 residues long. The germline CDR1 and CDR2 sequences are MNHNS and SASEGT. V dropped 1 base and J dropped 5; count of bases not matched to a gene: 9. Here the CDR3 reads CASSEVAGGTVTEAFF. As DNA, the CDR3 is TGTGCCAGCAGTGAAGTCGCAGGGGGCACAGTAACTGAAGCTTTCTTT.

Comments on this clonotype: A clone one base away is much larger, so this may be a read error. This chain joins TRBV6-4 and TRBJ2-2; the D is unclear. The CDR3 is made up of 12 amino acids. Germline CDR1 and CDR2: MRHNA and SNTAGT. The CDR3 loop reads CASSDNTRELFF. The CDR3 DNA follows: TGTGCCAGCAGTGACAACACCAGGGAGCTGTTTTTT.

Concerning this clonotype: A junction boundary mismatches the germline segment, possibly from a read error. The V gene is TRBV5-6, the J gene TRBJ1-1; D gene uncertain. This CDR3 comprises 16 residues. Germline V CDR1 and CDR2: SGHDT, YYEEEE. CDR3 amino acids: CASSSFRTRMKTEAFF. In nucleotides, the CDR3 is TGTGCCAGCAGCTCCTTCCGCACAAGGATGAAAACTGAAGCTTTCTTT. Full variable domain (rest looked up from reference TRBV5-6 and TRBJ1-1): DAGVTQSPTHLIKTRGQQVTLRCSPKSGHDTVSWYQQALGQGPQFIFQYYEEEERQRGNFPDRFSGHQFPNYSSELNVNALLLGDSALYLCASSSFRTRMKTEAFFGQGTRLTVV.

As concerns this clonotype: One end of the junction varies from germline; a read error may be responsible. V gene TRBV15 combines with J gene TRBJ2-3, with 7 bases identical to TRBD2. CDR1 and CDR2 from the germline V gene are LNHNV and YYDKDF (reference sequence). The CDR3 extends over 17 amino acids. The CDR3 region is CATSRTTSDASTGTQYF. CDR3 sequence (DNA): TGTGCCACCAGCAGAACAACTAGCGACGCTAGCACAGGTACGCAGTATTTT. The variable domain in full, completed from reference TRBV15 and TRBJ2-3, reads DAMVIQNPRYQVTQFGKPVTLSCSQTLNHNVMYWYQQKSSQAPKLLFHYYDKDFNNEADTPDNFQSRRPNTSFCFLDIRSPGLGDTAMYLCATSRTTSDASTGTQYFGPGTRLTVL.

This clonotype was recorded many times. This rearrangement joins TRBV15 to TRBJ1-1; TRBD1 matches at 9 bases. CDR1 and CDR2 from the germline V gene are LNHNV and YYDKDF (reference sequence). Unmatched junction bases numbered 11, after V lost 5 bases and J lost 1 base. The CDR3 contains 17 residues. CDR3 residues: CATSPRRTGATNTEAFF. The CDR3 DNA is TGTGCCACCAGCCCGCGGCGGACAGGGGCCACGAACACTGAAGCTTTCTTT.

With respect to this clonotype: Relative to the germline gene, one junction end is altered; a read error may explain this. V usage is TRBV13 and J usage is TRBJ2-7; the D call may be TRBD1 or TRBD2 (7 bases each). This CDR3 is built from 15 residues. From germline, CDR1 is PRHDT and CDR2 FYEKMQ (reference sequence). The CDR3, as DNA: TGTGCAGGCAGCTCTCGACAGGGAGGGAACTACAAGCAGTACTTC. Amino acid sequence: CAGSSRQGGNYKQYF.

This clonotype was found a few times. The CDR3 loop is CASSARSGRIYNEQFF. The CDR3, as DNA: TGTGCCAGCAGTGCACGTAGCGGGAGGATCTACAATGAGCAGTTCTTC. V gene TRBV6-1 combines with J gene TRBJ2-1, with 10 bases matching TRBD2. Trimming at V came to 4 bases and at J to 3 bases, leaving 6 bases not matched to a gene. Germline values: CDR1 MNHNS, CDR2 SASEGT. This CDR3 region has 16 residues.

This clonotype was recorded once. With a much larger clone just one base away, this may be a read error. V gene TRBV20-1 combines with J gene TRBJ1-2; D gene ambiguous. The CDR3 is made up of 12 amino acids. Between the trimmed V and J ends, which lost 4 bases and 5 bases, there was a span of 11 bases. Per the germline V gene, CDR1 is DFQATT and CDR2 is SNEGSKA (reference sequence). The CDR3 loop is CSATGRGYGYTF. The CDR3 DNA reads as TGCAGTGCTACCGGCAGAGGATATGGCTACACCTTC.

A word on this clonotype: One end of the junction fails to match germline, which may point to a read error. The chain has TRBV10-3 and TRBJ2-7, with 7 bases that match TRBD2. CDR1 is ENHRY, CDR2 SYGVKD, per germline. There are 13 residues in the CDR3. DNA for the CDR3: TGTGTCATCAGTGAGTCGGTGAGCGGGACCTCGATTTTC. Amino acids: CVISESVSGTSIF.

Comment on this clonotype: One end of the junction varies from germline; a read error may be responsible. The chain combines TRBV4-2 with TRBJ2-7, with 9 bases lining up with TRBD1. Germline CDR1 is LGHNA and CDR2 is YNFKEQ. This CDR3 is built from 14 residues. This chain's CDR3 is CANSPTGGRDKRYF. CDR3 DNA: TGTGCCAACAGCCCGACAGGGGGTAGGGACAAGCGGTACTTC.

As for this clonotype: A read error may account for a junction end that differs from germline. The chain has TRBV30 and TRBJ2-5; D might be TRBD1 (6 bases). The V gene's germline CDR1 is GTSNPN and CDR2 SVGIG (reference sequence). The CDR3 covers 15 residues. CDR3 sequence reads: CAWSYTTGFCETQYF. CDR3 coding DNA: TGTGCCTGGAGTTATACCACAGGGTTTTGTGAGACCCAATACTTC.

This clonotype appeared many times. The chain is built from TRBV4-1 and TRBJ1-1; TRBD1 is a possible D gene (6 bases). The CDR3 loop spans 14 amino acids. Between the trimmed V and J ends, which lost 10 bases and 4 bases, there was a span of 19 bases. Germline loops: CDR1 MGHRA, CDR2 YSYEKL. CDR3 DNA sequence: TGCGCCACTTCGACAGGTGATGGTGGCACTGAAGCTTTCTTT. It specifies CATSTGDGGTEAFF.

Details on this clonotype: The junction shows a germline mismatch at one end, possibly a read error. V and J are TRBV5-4 and TRBJ2-2; 8 bases agree with TRBD2. Germline CDR1 and CDR2: SGHNT and YYREEE (reference sequence). The CDR3 totals 15 residues. DNA of the CDR3: TGTACCAGCAGCTCGACTAGCGCGAACACCGGGGAGTTGTTTTTT. Amino acids: CTSSSTSANTGELFF.

About this clonotype itself: One junction end disagrees with the germline gene, perhaps due to a read error. The chain is built from TRBV11-3 and TRBJ2-1; TRBD2 is a possible D gene (5 bases). Germline V CDR1 and CDR2: SGHNT, YENEEA. This CDR3 region has 16 residues. The CDR3 nucleotides read TGCACCAGCAGCCTCAACCAACTAGTGGGGTTAGGTGAGCAGTTCTTC. It encodes CTSSLNQLVGLGEQFF.

Concerning this clonotype itself: The CDR3 ends on some other residue instead of the conserved phenylalanine or tryptophan, so this is likely a read error. Because the CDR3's place on the DNA is in doubt, the DNA is left out and the CDR3 is given as listed by TCRdb. The gene calls are TRBV29-1 and TRBJ2-6; the D call in the table, TRBD2, was not verified against the DNA. CDR1 SQVTM and CDR2 ANQGSEA come from the germline V gene. Including both end residues, the CDR3 is 15 amino acids long. The CDR3 sequence: CSVRVSSSGVNVLTL.

A word on this clonotype: A junction boundary mismatches the germline segment, possibly from a read error. V and J are TRBV7-3 and TRBJ2-5, with a possible D match to TRBD1 (6 bases). The germline V gene has CDR1 SGHTA and CDR2 FQGTGA. This CDR3 has 13 residues. Here the CDR3 DNA reads TGTGCTAGCAGCCCCGGACAGAAGGAGACCCAGTACTTC. It is translated as CASSPGQKETQYF.

The rearrangement uses TRBV18 and TRBJ2-7, with 7 nucleotides matching TRBD2. The CDR3 runs to 15 residues. Per the germline V gene, CDR1 is KGHSH and CDR2 is LQKENI. V dropped 4 bases and J dropped 3; count of bases not matched to a gene: 9. The CDR3 nucleotides are TGTGCCAGCTCACGGGGGGGGACCGGCAGCTACGAGCAGTACTTC. This codes for CASSRGGTGSYEQYF.

With regard to this clonotype: Here the CDR3 omits its conserved ending phenylalanine or tryptophan, so a read error is the likely source. The chain couples TRBV4-1 to TRBJ2-5; the D gene is possibly TRBD2 (6 bases). In germline, CDR1 is MGHRA, CDR2 YSYEKL. CDR3 length: 15 amino acids. CDR3 region: CASSQDRLGGETQYY. CDR3 sequence (DNA): TGCGCCAGCAGTCAAGATCGACTGGGAGGAGAGACCCAGTACTAC.

This CDR3 reads CATSLGSNNEQFF. DNA of the CDR3: TGTGCCACTTCACTCGGAAGCAACAATGAGCAGTTCTTC. This chain connects TRBV18 to TRBJ2-1; unclear D gene. V dropped 10 bases and J dropped 5 bases, with 15 bases sitting between them. Per germline, CDR1 KGHSH and CDR2 LQKENI. CDR3 size: 13 residues.

This clonotype came up a few times. J is TRBJ2-7 and V is TRBV28, with D perhaps matching TRBD1 or TRBD2 (6 bases each). CDR3 size: 15 residues. The germline V gene encodes CDR1 MDHEN and CDR2 SYDVKM. V lost 4 bases and J 4 bases, leaving 17 bases between the germline ends. The CDR3 DNA reads TGTGCCAGCAGTTATCATCAGGGGAGGTATTACGAGCAGTACTTC. Its translation: CASSYHQGRYYEQYF.

Of note for this clonotype: A junction end diverges from the germline sequence, so it may reflect a read error. V usage is TRBV13 and J usage is TRBJ2-3; possibly TRBD1 or TRBD2 for D (5 bases each). This CDR3 has 15 residues. Germline V gene data show CDR1 as PRHDT and CDR2 as FYEKMQ (reference sequence). CDR3 nucleotides: TGTGCCAGCATCTTAGCGAGACAGAACAGAGATACGCAGAATTTT. Encoded protein: CASILARQNRDTQNF.

This clonotype turned up a few times. The chain carries TRBV4-1 and TRBJ2-7; tentative D call: TRBD1 (6 bases). The CDR3 totals 15 residues. The V and J ends lost 0 bases and 4 bases respectively, with 13 bases between them. Germline V CDR1 and CDR2: MGHRA, YSYEKL. CDR3 coding DNA: TGCGCCAGCAGCCAAGACCACGGGGACACTTACGAGCAGTACTTC. Amino acid sequence: CASSQDHGDTYEQYF.

This chain links TRBV2 with TRBJ1-1, with a weak D call TRBD1 (5 bases). This CDR3 has 14 residues. Germline V gene lookup returns CDR1 SNHLY and CDR2 FYNNEI. V was cut by 5 bases and J by 7 bases, with 17 bases left in between. The CDR3 coding sequence is TGTGCCAGCAGTAGGGACCCCAACCTCTTTGAAGCTTTCTTT. Translated, it gives CASSRDPNLFEAFF. Supplemented by reference TRBV2 and TRBJ1-1, the full variable domain reads EPEVTQTPSHQVTQMGQEVILRCVPISNHLYFYWYRQILGQKVEFLVSFYNNEISEKSEIFDDQFSVERPDGSNFTLKIRSTKLEDSAMYFCASSRDPNLFEAFFGQGTRLTVV.

Comment on this clonotype: Germline is not matched at one junction end, which may reflect a read error. The chain couples TRBV6-5 to TRBJ1-1; D remains ambiguous. The length of the CDR3 is 14 residues. CDR1 is MNHEY and CDR2 is SVGAGI in the germline V gene. In DNA, the CDR3 is TGTGACAGCAGTACCGCCCAGGTGGGGACTGAAGCTTTCTTT. Amino acid sequence: CDSSTAQVGTEAFF.

A note on this clonotype: It is likely a read error, because the conserved phenylalanine at the end of the CDR3 is missing. The chain joins TRBV5-4 to TRBJ1-2; D uncertain. The CDR3 totals 13 residues. Germline values: CDR1 SGHNT, CDR2 YYREEE (reference sequence). Trimming pared 2 bases from V and 1 base from J, leaving 6 bases between. Here the CDR3 DNA reads TGTGCCAGCAGCTTTACAGTTAACTATGGCTACACCATC. Its translation is CASSFTVNYGYTI.

The V call is TRBV6-6, the J call TRBJ1-5, with D tentatively TRBD1 (5 bases). Trimming shortened V by 11 bases and J by 6 bases, and 17 bases separated the two germline ends. The CDR3 consists of 13 residues. Per germline, CDR1 MNHNY and CDR2 SVGAGI (reference sequence). The CDR3 spells CAGIERGSQPQHF. Written as DNA, the CDR3 is TGTGCCGGCATCGAGAGGGGCAGTCAGCCCCAGCATTTT.